One sample yielded the 20 T cell receptor beta chains listed below, sequenced in a study of cytomegalovirus exposure and HLA in healthy donors. TCRdb's copy holds only in-frame clones and misses some; the assay was immunoSEQ multiplex PCR. The table records 150,000 to 200,000 clones, 80% to 90% of them present only once. The material sequenced was PBMCs. Receptors originate from a woman in her twenties or thirties in good health and CMV-seropositive.

This clone was recorded many times. Written as DNA, the CDR3 is TGCAGTACTCAGCGGGACACGCAGTATTTT. Translating it yields CSTQRDTQYF. The chain joins TRBV20-1 to TRBJ2-3, with 7 bases that match TRBD2. J lost 9 bases, V lost 8 bases, and 5 bases had no gene match. Germline V lookup: CDR1 DFQATT, CDR2 SNEGSKA (reference sequence). The CDR3 sequence is 10 residues long.

The gene calls are TRBV19 and TRBJ2-7, with D tentatively TRBD1 (5 bases). Germline-derived CDR1 and CDR2 are LNHDA and SQIVND (reference sequence). V gave up 3 bases and J gave up 3 bases, with 12 bases separating them. This CDR3 region has 14 residues. The CDR3 reads CASSMQGIGYEQYF. For the CDR3, the DNA is TGTGCCAGTAGTATGCAGGGAATTGGCTACGAGCAGTACTTC.

The V call is TRBV28, the J call TRBJ2-7; 8 nucleotides match TRBD2. Trimming cost V 6 bases and J 7 bases; bases outside gene matches: 14. The CDR3 totals 15 residues. Germline V gene data show CDR1 as MDHEN and CDR2 as SYDVKM. The CDR3 DNA reads as TGTGCCAGCAGATCTCCCCTAGCGGGCTCCTTAGAGCAGTACTTC. Translation gives CASRSPLAGSLEQYF.

The chain combines TRBV5-1 with TRBJ2-3; 10 bases map to TRBD2. The CDR3 loop spans 16 amino acids. V shed 7 bases and J 0 bases; nucleotides not matched to a gene: 8. The germline V gene encodes CDR1 SGHRS and CDR2 YFSETQ. DNA for the CDR3: TGCGCCAGCGGCCAGGGACTAGCGCCTAGCACAGATACGCAGTATTTT. It translates to CASGQGLAPSTDTQYF. Looking up the rest from reference TRBV5-1 and TRBJ2-3 gives the full variable domain: KAGVTQTPRYLIKTRGQQVTLSCSPISGHRSVSWYQQTPGQGLQFLFEYFSETQRNKGNFPGRFSGRQFSNSRSEMNVSTLELGDSALYLCASGQGLAPSTDTQYFGPGTRLTVL.

V gene TRBV18 combines with J gene TRBJ1-5; D may be TRBD1 (6 bases). The CDR3 is made up of 14 amino acids. V lost 4 bases and J 3 bases, leaving 10 bases between the germline ends. The germline V gene has CDR1 KGHSH and CDR2 LQKENI. The CDR3 sequence is CASSRRDNNQPQHF. The CDR3 coding sequence is TGTGCCAGCTCACGAAGGGACAACAATCAGCCCCAGCATTTT.

V is TRBV6-1 and J is TRBJ1-2; maybe TRBD1 (6 bases). This CDR3 contains 13 residues. Per germline, CDR1 MNHNS and CDR2 SASEGT. Deletions cut 4 bases from V and 8 bases from J, with 14 bases between. The CDR3 DNA follows: TGTGCCAGCAGTGTAACAGGGCCGTGGGGCTACACCTTC. The encoded protein is CASSVTGPWGYTF.

V and J are TRBV5-1 and TRBJ2-7; 10 positions match TRBD2. Germline trimming cut 4 bases from V and 2 bases from J; bases unmatched to any gene: 6. The CDR3 runs to 15 residues. CDR1 and CDR2 (germline): SGHRS, YFSETQ. This CDR3 is CASSKGTSVPYEQYF. The CDR3, as DNA: TGCGCCAGCAGCAAAGGGACTAGCGTTCCCTACGAGCAGTACTTC.

The chain has TRBV6-1 and TRBJ2-1; D is undetermined. The CDR3 is 15 residues long. Germline V gives CDR1 MNHNS, CDR2 SASEGT. Trimming took 8 bases from V and 0 from J, leaving 14 bases between them. The CDR3 spells CASWQRISSYNEQFF. The CDR3 nucleotides read TGTGCCAGCTGGCAGCGCATCAGCTCCTACAATGAGCAGTTCTTC.

The chain joins TRBV28 to TRBJ1-5, with D uncertain. V lost 6 bases, J lost 6 bases, and 15 bases lay in between. This CDR3 region has 14 residues. Germline V gene data show CDR1 as MDHEN and CDR2 as SYDVKM. The CDR3 region is CASSPGGPSQPQHF. CDR3 coding DNA: TGTGCCAGCAGCCCCGGAGGGCCCAGTCAGCCCCAGCATTTT.

Only one count was recorded for this clone. The V call is TRBV6-1, the J call TRBJ1-1; D not resolved. V dropped 6 bases and J dropped 8 bases, with 13 bases sitting between them. The CDR3 contains 12 residues. In germline, CDR1 is MNHNS, CDR2 SASEGT. CDR3 residues: CASSRRGGEAFF. The DNA for the CDR3 is TGTGCCAGCAGCCGACGCGGCGGAGAAGCTTTCTTT.

V gene TRBV4-2 combines with J gene TRBJ2-1, with 11 bases fitting TRBD2. The CDR3 covers 16 residues. The V gene end was trimmed by 1 base and the J gene end by 6 bases; junction bases not matched to a gene: 5. Germline CDR1 and CDR2: LGHNA and YNFKEQ. CDR3 loop: CASSQGGLAGVNEQFF. Written as DNA, the CDR3 is TGTGCCAGCAGCCAAGGCGGACTAGCGGGCGTCAATGAGCAGTTCTTC.

The chain carries TRBV25-1 and TRBJ1-1, with TRBD1 matching over 10 bases. There are 14 residues in the CDR3. The V and J ends lost 4 bases and 5 bases, in that order; junction bases with no gene match: 4. Per germline, CDR1 MGHDK and CDR2 SYGVNS. CDR3 region: CASSVWDRGTEAFF. The CDR3 bases are TGTGCCAGCAGTGTATGGGACAGGGGAACTGAAGCTTTCTTT.

The chain employs TRBV18 and TRBJ2-7; 7 nucleotides align to TRBD1. This CDR3 contains 16 residues. V trimming: 3 bases; J trimming: 3 bases; junction bases outside the gene matches: 11. Germline V lookup: CDR1 KGHSH, CDR2 LQKENI. CDR3 amino acids: CASSPLGQDPLYEQYF. CDR3 in DNA: TGTGCCAGCTCACCTCTCGGACAGGATCCGCTCTACGAGCAGTACTTC.

The chain employs TRBV11-2 and TRBJ2-7; a possible D gene is TRBD1 (6 bases). CDR3 length equals 12 residues. The V gene's germline CDR1 is SGHAT and CDR2 FQNNGV. V lost 5 bases and J 5 bases, leaving 10 bases between the germline ends. The CDR3 region is CASSPDRNEQYF. CDR3 DNA sequence: TGTGCCAGCAGCCCCGACAGGAACGAGCAGTACTTC.

The CDR3 coding sequence is TGTGCCAGCAGCTTCCGGGGGACGAACACCGGGGAGCTGTTTTTT. Protein sequence: CASSFRGTNTGELFF. The chain uses TRBV9 and TRBJ2-2, with D maybe TRBD2 (6 bases). The CDR3 is 15 residues long. Trimming took off 4 bases at V and 0 bases at J, with 10 bases between the two ends. Germline V lookup: CDR1 SGDLS, CDR2 YYNGEE.

The chain joins TRBV5-4 to TRBJ2-1; D is perhaps TRBD2 (5 bases). CDR3 length: 14 residues. Looked up from germline, CDR1 is SGHNT and CDR2 is YYREEE (reference sequence). V lost 4 bases and J lost 8, with 16 bases in between. The chain's CDR3 is CASSPPSTRHEQFF. Here the CDR3 DNA reads TGTGCCAGCAGCCCGCCGAGTACTAGGCATGAGCAGTTCTTC. Supplemented by reference TRBV5-4 and TRBJ2-1, the full variable domain reads ETGVTQSPTHLIKTRGQQVTLRCSSQSGHNTVSWYQQALGQGPQFIFQYYREEENGRGNFPPRFSGLQFPNYSSELNVNALELDDSALYLCASSPPSTRHEQFFGPGTRLTVL.

The rearrangement links TRBV2 to TRBJ2-1, with TRBD2 matching 12 bases. The CDR3 loop spans 14 amino acids. CDR1 is SNHLY, CDR2 FYNNEI, per germline. Losses at the gene ends were 9 bases for V and 7 bases for J; bases not matched to a gene: 7. The CDR3 region has the DNA TGTGCCAGGGGTTTTGGACTAGCGGGAAATGAGCAGTTCTTC. This translates into CARGFGLAGNEQFF.

The chain links TRBV14 to TRBJ1-1; D is uncertain. This CDR3 has 14 amino acids. Trimming took 0 bases from V and 4 from J, leaving 9 bases between them. The germline gives CDR1 SGHDN, CDR2 FVKESK. The CDR3 here is CASSQERGFTEAFF. In nucleotides, the CDR3 is TGTGCCAGCAGCCAAGAGAGAGGGTTCACTGAAGCTTTCTTT.

This clone was seen a single time. The rearrangement links TRBV6-5 to TRBJ1-5; D is uncertain. The CDR3 length is 14 residues. Deletions cut 4 bases from V and 5 bases from J, with 12 bases between. The germline V gene encodes CDR1 MNHEY and CDR2 SVGAGI. Here the CDR3 DNA reads TGTGCCAGCAGTTGGATCGGGGTCCATCAGCCCCAGCATTTT. Translation gives CASSWIGVHQPQHF.

The chain employs TRBV11-3 and TRBJ2-2; D is unresolved. Trimming removed 5 bases at V and 7 bases at J, with 11 bases between. There are 13 residues in the CDR3. Germline V gene sequence: CDR1 SGHNT, CDR2 YENEEA. As DNA, the CDR3 is TGTGCCAGCAGCCCCACTTGGAGCGGGGAGCTGTTTTTT. This sequence encodes CASSPTWSGELFF.